The rows below give T cell receptor beta chains drawn from one sample of a study of patients and donors after allogeneic stem cell transplantation. TCRdb analysed the RT-PCR reads with MiXCR anew, one entry per CDR3 protein. The sample gives 90,000 to 130,000 distinct CDR3 sequences, around 35% of which show up once; about 27% is in the top ten. Sequenced sample: blood, either unsorted or a sorted T cell fraction (not recorded which). The receptors derive from a human donor who was either an allogeneic HSCT recipient or a stem cell or donor lymphocyte infusion donor (not recorded which). It is not recorded whose cells these are; they may come from a transplant donor. The conserved cysteine and the conserved F or W are not part of the CDR3 here. D genes are given only for firm matches.

v_gene	j_gene	d_gene	CDR3aa
TRBV5-1	TRBJ1-5	-	ASSLSGMGNQPQH
TRBV24-1	TRBJ1-2	TRBD1	ATSDHGTGGTGYT
TRBV10-3	TRBJ1-1	-	AIGGENTEAF
TRBV4-3	TRBJ1-4	-	ASSQRVQGNEKLF
TRBV7-2	TRBJ1-6	-	ASSLGHLIGSPLH
TRBV15	TRBJ2-5	-	ATSRPGETQY
TRBV15	TRBJ2-2	-	ATSRDPLGSPGELF
TRBV10-3	TRBJ1-2	-	AISESKGDGYS
TRBV20-1	TRBJ2-7	-	SARNLGAYEQY
TRBV27	TRBJ2-3	-	ASSPTAGGTDTQY
TRBV7-2	TRBJ2-3	TRBD2	ASSTSGRSADTQY
TRBV11-2	TRBJ2-1	-	ASSSRGVAAGAYNEQF
TRBV5-1	TRBJ1-5	TRBD1	ASSTGTGVCQPQH
TRBV12-3/TRBV12-4	TRBJ1-2	-	ASSLASGQGYGYT
TRBV9	TRBJ1-1	TRBD1	ASSPWTGGTEAF
TRBV5-1	TRBJ2-7	-	ASSLSGTHSYEQY
TRBV7-2	TRBJ1-1	-	ASSLDEMNTEAF
TRBV20-1	TRBJ1-5	-	SARGQGSYQPQH
TRBV6-2/TRBV6-3	TRBJ2-3	-	ASSHLTDTQY
TRBV12-3/TRBV12-4	TRBJ1-1	-	ASSTQGPEAF
TRBV20-1	TRBJ2-2	-	SASRGTGELF
TRBV20-1	TRBJ1-5	-	SARGHASNQPQH
TRBV28	TRBJ1-5	-	ASSSRTTASNQPQH
TRBV6-5	TRBJ2-1	-	ASSPDRWNEQF
TRBV4-3	TRBJ2-3	TRBD1	ASSQDVQGPPSTDTQY
TRBV27	TRBJ1-2	-	ASTIASKGENYGYT
TRBV28	TRBJ1-2	-	ASRPDSNYGYT
TRBV4-2	TRBJ2-7	TRBD2	ASSVRLAGVSYEQY
TRBV7-9	TRBJ1-4	-	ASSLVGNTNEKLF
TRBV28	TRBJ2-2	-	ASRAATGELF